This paragraph covers one T cell receptor (beta chain) sequence. What it binds is unknown. Deletions cut 2 bases from V and 0 bases from J, with 11 bases between. Germline V CDR1 and CDR2: MNHEY, SMNVEV (reference sequence). The CDR3 loop spans 15 amino acids. This sample was included in a study of T cell responses to AZD1222 COVID-19 vaccine. Points from the study as a whole: Repertoire collection took place solely once the T cell response had peaked. White British donors predominated, females outnumbered males, and clonal diversity was possibly underestimated. CD4 TCRs linked to vaccination spanned spike, dominating at 160-218 and 743-854.

Libraries were prepared by immunoSEQ multiplex PCR; TCRdb keeps only in-frame clonotypes and omits some of them. Of 120,000 or so clones listed, approximately 88% were seen once; the top ten hold about 1.4%. This sample comprised peripheral blood, obtained on day 0 of AZD1222 vaccination. The source is an adult in good health. The chain recombines TRBV27 with TRBJ2-7; possibly TRBD1 for D (5 bases). In nucleotides, the CDR3 is TGTGCCAGCAGTTTAACCCAAGACAGCTCCTACGAGCAGTACTTC. This translates into CASSLTQDSSYEQYF.